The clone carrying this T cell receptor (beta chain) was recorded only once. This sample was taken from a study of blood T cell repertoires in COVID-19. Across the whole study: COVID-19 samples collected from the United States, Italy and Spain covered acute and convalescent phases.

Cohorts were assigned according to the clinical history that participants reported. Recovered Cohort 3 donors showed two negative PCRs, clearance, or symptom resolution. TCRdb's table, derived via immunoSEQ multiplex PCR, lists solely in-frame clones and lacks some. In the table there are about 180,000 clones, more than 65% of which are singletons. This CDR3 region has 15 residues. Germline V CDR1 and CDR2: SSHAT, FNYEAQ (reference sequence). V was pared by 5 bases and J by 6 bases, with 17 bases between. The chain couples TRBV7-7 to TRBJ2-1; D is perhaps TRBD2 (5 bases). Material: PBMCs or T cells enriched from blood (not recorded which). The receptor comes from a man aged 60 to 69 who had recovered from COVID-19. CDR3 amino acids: CASSRFSGMINEQFF. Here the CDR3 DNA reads TGTGCCAGCAGCCGTTTTTCGGGGATGATCAATGAGCAGTTCTTC.